The 8 T cell receptor beta chains in this list originate from one sample, sequenced in a study of Graves' ophthalmopathy and Graves' hyperthyroidism. RNA transcripts were the template, and TCR beta CDR3 regions were amplified from them. Second-round multiplex PCR came after first-round RT-PCR with HTBI primers. TCRdb reprocessed the multiplex PCR reads with MiXCR, giving one entry per CDR3 protein. The sample lists approximately 480,000 distinct CDR3 sequences, over 13% occurring once. Sequencing was done on a sample of blood. The receptors were sampled from a woman between 25 and 40 years old with Graves' ophthalmopathy.

There are many counts of this clonotype. The chain combines TRBV6-9 with TRBJ2-7; tentative D call: TRBD1 (5 bases). Germline CDR1 and CDR2: MNHGY and SVAAGI. V was cut by 4 bases and J by 0 bases, with 10 bases left in between. This CDR3 has 14 amino acids. The CDR3 region is CASSSDGHSYEQYF. Here the CDR3 DNA reads TGTGCCAGCAGTTCGGACGGACACTCCTACGAGCAGTACTTC.

This clonotype was seen at least ten times. The chain employs TRBV6-1 and TRBJ2-7; D is uncertain. There are 14 residues in the CDR3. Germline V gene lookup returns CDR1 MNHNS and CDR2 SASEGT. The germline V and J ends were trimmed by 2 bases and 6 bases, with 14 bases remaining between them. Written as DNA, the CDR3 is TGTGCCAGCAGTGAAAATCGCCCTCCTTCCGAGCAGTACTTC. This sequence encodes CASSENRPPSEQYF.

The CDR3 sequence is CATSMGLQETQYF. CDR3 DNA sequence: TGTGCCACCTCCATGGGCCTGCAAGAGACCCAGTACTTC. The chain is built from TRBV6-1 and TRBJ2-5; D unresolved. The V gene's germline CDR1 is MNHNS and CDR2 SASEGT. The CDR3 has 13 residues. V lost 10 bases, J lost 2 bases, and 14 bases lay in between.

This clonotype occurred many times. V gene TRBV25-1 combines with J gene TRBJ2-7; D unresolved. The CDR3 is made up of 14 amino acids. V was trimmed by 1 base and J by 5 bases, leaving 12 bases between them. Germline V gene data show CDR1 as MGHDK and CDR2 as SYGVNS. CDR3: CASSEFSRSHEQYF. CDR3 nucleotide sequence: TGTGCCAGCAGTGAATTTTCACGTAGCCACGAGCAGTACTTC.

The chain has TRBV13 and TRBJ2-7, with 9 bases lining up with TRBD2. The CDR3 runs 14 residues. Trimming removed 5 bases from V and 2 bases from J; junction bases left unmatched: 4. CDR1 and CDR2 from the germline V gene are PRHDT and FYEKMQ (reference sequence). CDR3 sequence: CASSMRGGTYEQYF. CDR3 sequence (DNA): TGTGCCAGCAGCATGCGGGGGGGCACCTACGAGCAGTACTTC.

This clonotype was recorded at least ten times. The chain combines TRBV29-1 with TRBJ2-2; TRBD1 aligns across 8 bases. Germline trimming cut 3 bases from V and 7 bases from J; bases unmatched to any gene: 7. Germline V gives CDR1 SQVTM, CDR2 ANQGSEA. The CDR3 runs to 14 residues. The CDR3 region has the DNA TGCAGCGTTGATGAAGAACAGGGGGTCGGGGAGCTGTTTTTT. Its translation is CSVDEEQGVGELFF.

This clonotype came up a few times. The J gene is TRBJ1-1, the V gene TRBV12-3 or TRBV12-4, with a weak D call TRBD1 (5 bases). This CDR3 has 15 amino acids. The germline V and J ends were trimmed by 4 bases and 1 base, with 13 bases remaining between them. This CDR3 reads CASSSREKGNTEAFF. Here the CDR3 DNA reads TGTGCCAGCAGTTCCAGGGAGAAAGGGAACACTGAAGCTTTCTTT.

This clonotype was observed many times. The V and J genes are TRBV11-2 and TRBJ2-7; 8 bases match TRBD2. J was trimmed by 6 bases and V by 5 bases; bases with no gene match: 15. The germline V gene has CDR1 SGHAT and CDR2 FQNNGV. The CDR3 length is 16 residues. The CDR3 sequence: CASSRGGLSATGEQYF. The CDR3 nucleotides read TGTGCCAGCAGCCGGGGGGGCTTATCCGCTACTGGCGAGCAGTACTTC. The full variable domain, rest sourced from reference TRBV11-2 and TRBJ2-7, is EAGVAQSPRYKIIEKRQSVAFWCNPISGHATLYWYQQILGQGPKLLIQFQNNGVVDDSQLPKDRFSAERLKGVDSTLKIQPAKLEDSAVYLCASSRGGLSATGEQYFGPGTRLTVT.